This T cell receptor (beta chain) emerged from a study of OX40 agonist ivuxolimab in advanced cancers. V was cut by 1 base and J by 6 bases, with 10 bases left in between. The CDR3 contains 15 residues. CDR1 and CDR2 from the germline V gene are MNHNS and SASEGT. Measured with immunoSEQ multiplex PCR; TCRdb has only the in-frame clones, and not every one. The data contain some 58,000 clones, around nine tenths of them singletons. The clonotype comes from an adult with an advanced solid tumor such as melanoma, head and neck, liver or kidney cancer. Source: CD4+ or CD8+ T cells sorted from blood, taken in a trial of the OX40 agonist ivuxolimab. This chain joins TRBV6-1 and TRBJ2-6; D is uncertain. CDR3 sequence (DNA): TGTGCCAGCAGTGAAGTGGACGGCCTGGCCAACGTCCTGACTTTC. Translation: CASSEVDGLANVLTF.